This T cell receptor beta chain was identified in a study of cytomegalovirus exposure and HLA in healthy donors. Findings of the study overall: In the analysis, some V segments, TRBV6-2 and TRBV6-3 included, were excluded as indistinguishable.

Trimming removed 3 bases from V and 7 bases from J, with 19 bases in between. The V gene's germline CDR1 is SQVTM and CDR2 ANQGSEA. This CDR3 comprises 14 residues. On this clone itself: Its antigen is undetermined.

In the PCR, 60 Vbeta and 13 Jbeta primers were used. Produced via immunoSEQ multiplex PCR; TCRdb's table is partial and in-frame only. Of some 150,000 clones detected, more than 75% appear once; the ten largest clones hold about 2.4%. The chain has TRBV29-1 and TRBJ2-7, with D possibly being TRBD2 (5 bases). The clonotype was recovered from a woman between 18 and 29 years old in good health and CMV-seronegative. Material for sequencing was PBMCs. The CDR3 DNA sequence: TGCAGCGTTGATGAGGGCGCGAGGCGGCGAGAGCAGTACTTC. Amino acids: CSVDEGARRREQYF.